This TCR beta chain emerged from a study of T-cell reconstitution after alpha-beta-depleted transplantation in children. Whole-study results and caveats: The authors attributed T-cell counts and diversity one year after transplant mostly to newly produced T cells. Recipient T cells and thymic progenitors that survived were the source of the high TCRbeta diversity seen at day 60 in some patients.

Unique molecular identifiers were incorporated during preparation of the TCRbeta library. TCRdb fed the PCR reads into MiXCR, producing one record per CDR3 protein. The table records some 830,000 distinct CDR3 sequences, roughly 15% of them present only once. This clonotype was seen a single time. The antigen remains undetermined. One junction end disagrees with the germline gene, perhaps due to a read error. Germline lookup yields CDR1 MGHRA and CDR2 YSYEKL. This CDR3 has 16 amino acids. The V gene is TRBV4-1, the J gene TRBJ2-7; no clear D. The sequenced sample was PBMCs, mostly from graft donor cells, obtained 360 days after TCRalphabeta/CD19-depleted stem cell transplant. This receptor was obtained from a male patient younger than 18 who had a stem cell transplant for acute lymphoblastic leukemia, so the T cells may come from the graft donor. CDR3 protein: CASSQGHGPVGGEQYF. DNA of the CDR3: TGCGCCAGCAGCCAGGGCCACGGGCCTGTTGGTGGCGAGCAGTACTTT.